The rows below give T cell receptor beta chains drawn from one sample of a study of Ad26.COV2.S vaccination and SARS-CoV-2 variants. Sequenced by immunoSEQ multiplex PCR; TCRdb stores in-frame clones only, minus some. The sample contains a few hundred thousand clones, approximately 92% of which appear only once. The starting material was peripheral blood, obtained in a trial of Ad26.COV2.S vaccine versus placebo. These receptors were collected from a person between 18 and 65 years old who received the Ad26.COV2.S COVID-19 vaccine or a placebo. Each CDR3 is given with its conserved first and last residue. A D gene is named only where the DNA matches it firmly.

d_gene: TRBD1; j_gene: TRBJ1-1; v_gene: TRBV19; CDR3nt: TGTGCCAGAGAACCTCCCGGGACAGGGACCACTGAAGCTTTCTTT; CDR3aa: CAREPPGTGTTEAFF
d_gene: TRBD1; j_gene: TRBJ1-1; v_gene: TRBV29-1; CDR3nt: TGCAGCGTATCTGGGGACAGGGCAGTACAGGGTAGGATTGAAGCTTTCTTT; CDR3aa: CSVSGDRAVQGRIEAFF
d_gene: NA; j_gene: TRBJ1-2; v_gene: TRBV7-2; CDR3nt: TGTGCCAGCAGCTTACCCAACTACTATGGCTACACCTTC; CDR3aa: CASSLPNYYGYTF
d_gene: NA; j_gene: TRBJ1-5; v_gene: TRBV19; CDR3nt: TGTGCCAGTAGTATTCCCCCCGGGGCCGATCAGCCCCAGCATTTT; CDR3aa: CASSIPPGADQPQHF
d_gene: NA; j_gene: TRBJ1-1; v_gene: TRBV19; CDR3nt: TGTGCCAGTAGTAGGGGTGACACTGAAGCTTTCTTT; CDR3aa: CASSRGDTEAFF
d_gene: TRBD2; j_gene: TRBJ2-7; v_gene: TRBV28; CDR3nt: TGTGCCAGCAGCGATGGGGAGGGCTGGCCCTCCTACGAGCAGTACTTC; CDR3aa: CASSDGEGWPSYEQYF
d_gene: NA; j_gene: TRBJ2-3; v_gene: TRBV5-1; CDR3nt: TGCGCCACCTCGTACGGGACAGATACGCAGTATTTT; CDR3aa: CATSYGTDTQYF
d_gene: TRBD1; j_gene: TRBJ1-2; v_gene: TRBV28; CDR3nt: TGTGCCAGCAGTTTATACGACAGGGGGGATGGCTACACCTTC; CDR3aa: CASSLYDRGDGYTF
d_gene: TRBD1; j_gene: TRBJ2-3; v_gene: TRBV18; CDR3nt: TGTGCCAGCTGTACAGGGGGCGGCACAGATACGCAGTATTTT; CDR3aa: CASCTGGGTDTQYF
d_gene: NA; j_gene: TRBJ1-1; v_gene: TRBV7-6; CDR3nt: TGTGCCAGCAGCTCCCCTGGCACTGAAGCTTTCTTT; CDR3aa: CASSSPGTEAFF
d_gene: TRBD1; j_gene: TRBJ1-4; v_gene: TRBV7-9; CDR3nt: TGTGCCAGCAGCTCAGCGACAGGGGATAATGAAAAACTGTTTTTT; CDR3aa: CASSSATGDNEKLFF
d_gene: TRBD2; j_gene: TRBJ2-2; v_gene: TRBV9; CDR3nt: TGTGCCAGCAGCGTAAGACTAGCCCCGGGCACCGGGGAGCTGTTTTTT; CDR3aa: CASSVRLAPGTGELFF
d_gene: NA; j_gene: TRBJ1-3; v_gene: TRBV19; CDR3nt: TGTGCCAGTAGCTCACAATCCTCTGGAAACACCATATATTTT; CDR3aa: CASSSQSSGNTIYF
d_gene: NA; j_gene: TRBJ2-1; v_gene: TRBV2; CDR3nt: TGTGCCAGCAGTGAGTTGGACTATCTAAACAATGAGCAGTTCTTC; CDR3aa: CASSELDYLNNEQFF
d_gene: NA; j_gene: TRBJ1-2; v_gene: TRBV7-2; CDR3nt: TGTGCCAGCAGCTATCCAGGGTATGGCTACACCTTC; CDR3aa: CASSYPGYGYTF
d_gene: NA; j_gene: TRBJ2-1; v_gene: TRBV6-1; CDR3nt: TGTGCCAGCAGTGGTCGACCGCCTGCCTCCTACAATGAGCAGTTCTTC; CDR3aa: CASSGRPPASYNEQFF
d_gene: TRBD1; j_gene: TRBJ1-2; v_gene: TRBV7-8; CDR3nt: TGTGCCAGCAGCCCGGGACAGGGGAATTACTATGGCTACACCTTC; CDR3aa: CASSPGQGNYYGYTF